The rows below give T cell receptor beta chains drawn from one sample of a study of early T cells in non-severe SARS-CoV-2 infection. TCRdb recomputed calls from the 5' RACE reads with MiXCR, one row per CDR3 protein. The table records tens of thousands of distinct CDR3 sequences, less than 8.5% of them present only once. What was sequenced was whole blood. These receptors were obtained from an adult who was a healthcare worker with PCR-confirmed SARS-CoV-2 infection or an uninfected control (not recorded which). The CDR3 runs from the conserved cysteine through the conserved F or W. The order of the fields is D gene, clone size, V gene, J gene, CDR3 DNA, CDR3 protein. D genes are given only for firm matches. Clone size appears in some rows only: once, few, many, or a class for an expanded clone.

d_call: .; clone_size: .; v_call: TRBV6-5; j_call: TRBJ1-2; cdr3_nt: TGTGCCAGCAGTTACGAGAGGGACTCTACCTACACCTTC; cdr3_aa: CASSYERDSTYTF
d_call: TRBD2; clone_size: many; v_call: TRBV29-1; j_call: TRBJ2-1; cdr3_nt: TGCAGCGTTGAAGATCGGACTAGCGGGGGGCCTTACAATGAGCAGTTCTTC; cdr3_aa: CSVEDRTSGGPYNEQFF
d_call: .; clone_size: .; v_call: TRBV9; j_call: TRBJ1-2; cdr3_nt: TGTGCCAGCAGCCCTGTAAGGGGGAATTATGGCTACACCTTC; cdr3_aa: CASSPVRGNYGYTF
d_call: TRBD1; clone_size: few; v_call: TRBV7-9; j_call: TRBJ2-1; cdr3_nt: TGTGCCAGCAGCTTCATTCTCGGGACAGGAAGTTACAATGAGCAGTTCTTC; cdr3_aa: CASSFILGTGSYNEQFF
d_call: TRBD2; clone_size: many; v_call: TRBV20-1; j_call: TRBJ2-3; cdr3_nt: TGCAGTGCTGGTAACCCAGCGGGGGTAGGGGCAGATACGCAGTATTTT; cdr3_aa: CSAGNPAGVGADTQYF
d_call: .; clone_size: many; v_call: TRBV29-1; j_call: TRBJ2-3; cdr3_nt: TGCAGCGTTGATGGGGGAACTGGCCTCGGGAGTACAGATACGCAGTATTTT; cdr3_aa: CSVDGGTGLGSTDTQYF
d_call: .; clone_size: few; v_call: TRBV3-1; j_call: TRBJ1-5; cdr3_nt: TGTGCCAGCAGCCAAGTCGCAGGGGGCAATCAGCCCCAGCATTTT; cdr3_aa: CASSQVAGGNQPQHF
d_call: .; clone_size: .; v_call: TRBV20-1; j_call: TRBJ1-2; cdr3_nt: TGCAGTGCTAGTTCGGGACAAGGATTCTATGGCTACACCTTC; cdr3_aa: CSASSGQGFYGYTF
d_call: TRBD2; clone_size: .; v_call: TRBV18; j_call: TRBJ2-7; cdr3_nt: TGTGCCAGCTCACCAACCAGCGGGGGGTTCTACGAGCAGTACTTC; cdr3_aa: CASSPTSGGFYEQYF
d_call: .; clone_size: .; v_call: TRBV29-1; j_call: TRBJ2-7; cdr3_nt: TGCAGCGCCGCCCAGGTTGACGAACCCTACGAGCAGTACTTC; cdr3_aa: CSAAQVDEPYEQYF
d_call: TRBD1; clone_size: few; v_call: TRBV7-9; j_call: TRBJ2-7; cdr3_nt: TGTGCCAGCAGCCCGACAGGGGGGTACGAGCAGTACTTC; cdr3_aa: CASSPTGGYEQYF
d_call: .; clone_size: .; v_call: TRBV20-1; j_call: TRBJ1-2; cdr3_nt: TGCAGTGCTAGAGGGGACTCTAACTATGGCTACACCTTC; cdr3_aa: CSARGDSNYGYTF
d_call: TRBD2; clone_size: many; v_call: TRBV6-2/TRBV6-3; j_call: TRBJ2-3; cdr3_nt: TGTGCCAGCAGCACCCGACTAGCGGGGGGCAGAGGGCAGTATTTT; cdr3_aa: CASSTRLAGGRGQYF
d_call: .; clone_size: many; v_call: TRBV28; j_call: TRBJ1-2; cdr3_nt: TGTGCCAGCAGTCCCGGGGGAAGATATGGCTACACCTTC; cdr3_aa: CASSPGGRYGYTF
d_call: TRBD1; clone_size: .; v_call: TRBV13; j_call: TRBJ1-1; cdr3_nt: TGTGCCACCCGGACAGGGAGGAGAAGGAACACTGAAGCTTTCTTT; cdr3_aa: CATRTGRRRNTEAFF
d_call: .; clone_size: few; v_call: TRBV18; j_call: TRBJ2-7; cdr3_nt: TGTGCCAGCTCACGACGGTCCTCCTACGAGCAGTACTTC; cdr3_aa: CASSRRSSYEQYF
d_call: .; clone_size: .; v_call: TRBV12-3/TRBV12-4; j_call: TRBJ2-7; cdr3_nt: TGTGCCAGCAGTTTCGCGGGTGGGTACGAGCAGTACTTC; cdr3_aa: CASSFAGGYEQYF
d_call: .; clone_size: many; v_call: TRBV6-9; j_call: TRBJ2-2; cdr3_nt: TGTGCCAGCAGGGAGAGGGAGAGAGCAAATCACACCGGGGAGCTGTTTTTT; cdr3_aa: CASRERERANHTGELFF
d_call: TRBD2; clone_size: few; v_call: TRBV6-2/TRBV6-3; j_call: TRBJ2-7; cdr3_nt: TGTGCCAGCAGTTACGACACGGGGGGATTCTACGAGCAGTACTTC; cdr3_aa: CASSYDTGGFYEQYF
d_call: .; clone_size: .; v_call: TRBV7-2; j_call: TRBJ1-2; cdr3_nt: TGTGCCAGCAGCTTAAACGGGGGGCCTGGCTACACCTTC; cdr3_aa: CASSLNGGPGYTF
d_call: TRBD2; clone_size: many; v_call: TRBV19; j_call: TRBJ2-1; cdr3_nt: TGTGCCAGTAGTGCCCCGATAGCGGGGGGGCTTTACAATGAGCAGTTCTTC; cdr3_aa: CASSAPIAGGLYNEQFF
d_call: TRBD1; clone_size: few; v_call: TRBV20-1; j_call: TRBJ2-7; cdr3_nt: TGCAGTGCTAGAGATTCGGTAGCGTCAGACAGGGTCTACGAGCAGTACTTC; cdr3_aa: CSARDSVASDRVYEQYF
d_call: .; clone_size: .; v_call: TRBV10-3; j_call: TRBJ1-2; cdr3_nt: TGTGCCATCAGTCGGACAGAAGATAACTATGGCTACACCTTC; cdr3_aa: CAISRTEDNYGYTF
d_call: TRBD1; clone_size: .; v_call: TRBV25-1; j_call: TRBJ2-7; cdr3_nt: TGTGCCAGCAGTGCCCCGGACAGGGCCTACGAGCAGTACTTC; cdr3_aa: CASSAPDRAYEQYF
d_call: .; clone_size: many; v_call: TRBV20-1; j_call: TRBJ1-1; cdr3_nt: TGCAGTGCTTGGAAGACGGTGAACACTGAAGCTTTCTTT; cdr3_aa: CSAWKTVNTEAFF
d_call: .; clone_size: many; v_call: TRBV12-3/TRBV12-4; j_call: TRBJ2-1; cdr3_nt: TGTGCCAGCAGCCCCTGGGTGGGGGGATACAATGAGCAGTTCTTC; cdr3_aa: CASSPWVGGYNEQFF
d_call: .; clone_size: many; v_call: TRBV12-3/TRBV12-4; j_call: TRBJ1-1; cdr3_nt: TGTGCCAGCAGTTTCCCCCCCTCGAACACTGAAGCTTTCTTT; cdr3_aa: CASSFPPSNTEAFF
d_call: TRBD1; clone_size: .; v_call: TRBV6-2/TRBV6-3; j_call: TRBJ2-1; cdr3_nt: TGTGCCAGCAGTCAGTATATCGACAGGGAACCCTACAATGAGCAGTTCTTC; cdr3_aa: CASSQYIDREPYNEQFF
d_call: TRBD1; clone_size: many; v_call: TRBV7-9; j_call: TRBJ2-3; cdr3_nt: TGTGCCAGCAGCTTAGCGAGGGACAGGACAGATACGCAGTATTTT; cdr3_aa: CASSLARDRTDTQYF
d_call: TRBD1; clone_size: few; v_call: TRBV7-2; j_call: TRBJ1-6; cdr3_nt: TGTGCCAGCAGAGACTACGGGACAGTAAATTCACCCCTCCACTTT; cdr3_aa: CASRDYGTVNSPLHF
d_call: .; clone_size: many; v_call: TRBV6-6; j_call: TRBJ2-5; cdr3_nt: TGTGCCAGCAGTTCCTTACTGATGGGGGACCAAGAGACCCAGTACTTC; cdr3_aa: CASSSLLMGDQETQYF
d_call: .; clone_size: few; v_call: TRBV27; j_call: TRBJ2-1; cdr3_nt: TGTGCCAGCAGCTTTGGGGGGTGGGTCAATGAGCAGTTCTTC; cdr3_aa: CASSFGGWVNEQFF
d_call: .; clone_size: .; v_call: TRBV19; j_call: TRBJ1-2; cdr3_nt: TGTGCCAGTAGTTCGGGGGGGCTGACCTATGGCTACACCTTC; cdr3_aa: CASSSGGLTYGYTF
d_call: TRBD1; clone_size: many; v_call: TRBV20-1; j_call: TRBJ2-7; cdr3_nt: TGCAGTGCTAGACCGGGACAGTCAAACTACGAGCAGTACTTC; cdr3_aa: CSARPGQSNYEQYF
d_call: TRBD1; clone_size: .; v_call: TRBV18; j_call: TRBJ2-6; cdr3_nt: TGTGCCAGCTCATCCGGGACAGGGGAGTCGGGGGCCAACGTCCTGACTTTC; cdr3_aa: CASSSGTGESGANVLTF
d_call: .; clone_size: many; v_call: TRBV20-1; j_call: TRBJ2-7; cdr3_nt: TGCAGTGCACGGACAGCCGACGCCTACGAGCAGTACTTC; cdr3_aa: CSARTADAYEQYF
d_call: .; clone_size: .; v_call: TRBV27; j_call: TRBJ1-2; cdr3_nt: TGTGCCAGCAGTTTATGGGGAGGGGATGGCTACACCTTC; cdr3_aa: CASSLWGGDGYTF
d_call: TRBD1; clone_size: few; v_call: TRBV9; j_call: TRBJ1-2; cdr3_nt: TGTGCCAGCAGCGTAGACAGGGGGCCTGTCTATGGCTACACCTTC; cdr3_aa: CASSVDRGPVYGYTF
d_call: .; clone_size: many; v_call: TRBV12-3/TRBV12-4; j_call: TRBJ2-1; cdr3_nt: TGTGCCAGCAGTTTCCTTCGACGGCAGGGACGAAACAATGAGCAGTTCTTC; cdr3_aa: CASSFLRRQGRNNEQFF
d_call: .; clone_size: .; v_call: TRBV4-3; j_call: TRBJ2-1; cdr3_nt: TGCGCCAGCAGCCAAGAACTGGGATACAATGAGCAGTTCTTC; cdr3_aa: CASSQELGYNEQFF
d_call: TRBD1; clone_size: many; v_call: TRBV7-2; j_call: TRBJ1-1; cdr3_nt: TGTGCCAGCAGCTTAGTCGGAGGGGGCGGCGGCACTGAAGCTTTCTTT; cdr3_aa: CASSLVGGGGGTEAFF
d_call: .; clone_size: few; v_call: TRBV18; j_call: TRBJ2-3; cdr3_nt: TGTGCCAGCTCACCACCGGCACCGCGGGCCACAGATACGCAGTATTTT; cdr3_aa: CASSPPAPRATDTQYF
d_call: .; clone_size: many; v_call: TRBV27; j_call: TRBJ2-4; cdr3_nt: TGTGCCAGCAGCCCGCTCAGCGCCCTAGCCAAAAACATTCAGTACTTC; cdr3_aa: CASSPLSALAKNIQYF
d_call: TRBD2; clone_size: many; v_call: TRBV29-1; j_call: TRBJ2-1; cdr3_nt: TGCAGTCATAAACCGACTAGCGGGGGTGACGAGCAGTTCTTC; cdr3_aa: CSHKPTSGGDEQFF
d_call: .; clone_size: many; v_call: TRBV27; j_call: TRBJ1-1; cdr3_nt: TGTGCCAGCACGGGGGTTGGAGGGGCGAACACTGAAGCTTTCTTT; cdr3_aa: CASTGVGGANTEAFF
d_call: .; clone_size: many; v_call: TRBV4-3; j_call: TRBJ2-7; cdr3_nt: TGCGCCAGCAGCCAAGAACTGGGGGAAGGTGCCTACGAGCAGTACTTC; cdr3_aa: CASSQELGEGAYEQYF
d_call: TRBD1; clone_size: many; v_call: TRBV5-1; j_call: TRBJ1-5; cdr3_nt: TGCGCCAGCAGCTTCGGACAGGGAGATCAGCCCCAGCATTTT; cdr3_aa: CASSFGQGDQPQHF
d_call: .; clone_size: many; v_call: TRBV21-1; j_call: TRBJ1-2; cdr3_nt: TGTGCCAGCAGCAAAAAATCGCACAACAGGCAAACTAACTATGGCTACACCTTC; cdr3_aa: CASSKKSHNRQTNYGYTF
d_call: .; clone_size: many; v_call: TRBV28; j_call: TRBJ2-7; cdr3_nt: TGTGCCAGCAGTTTTGCAGGGGATTACTACGAGCAGCACTTC; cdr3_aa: CASSFAGDYYEQHF